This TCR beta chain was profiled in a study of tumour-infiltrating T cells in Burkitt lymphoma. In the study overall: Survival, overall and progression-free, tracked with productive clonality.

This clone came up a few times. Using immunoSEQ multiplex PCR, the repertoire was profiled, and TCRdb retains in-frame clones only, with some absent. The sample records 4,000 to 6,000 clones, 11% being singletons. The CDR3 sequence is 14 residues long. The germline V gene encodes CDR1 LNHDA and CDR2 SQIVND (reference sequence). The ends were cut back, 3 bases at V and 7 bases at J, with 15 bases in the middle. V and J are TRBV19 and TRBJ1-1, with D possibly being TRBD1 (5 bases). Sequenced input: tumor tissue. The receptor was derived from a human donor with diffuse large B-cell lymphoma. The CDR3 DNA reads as TGTGCCAGTAGTATTCCGGGCCTAGGGGTTGAAGCTTTCTTT. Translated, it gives CASSIPGLGVEAFF.